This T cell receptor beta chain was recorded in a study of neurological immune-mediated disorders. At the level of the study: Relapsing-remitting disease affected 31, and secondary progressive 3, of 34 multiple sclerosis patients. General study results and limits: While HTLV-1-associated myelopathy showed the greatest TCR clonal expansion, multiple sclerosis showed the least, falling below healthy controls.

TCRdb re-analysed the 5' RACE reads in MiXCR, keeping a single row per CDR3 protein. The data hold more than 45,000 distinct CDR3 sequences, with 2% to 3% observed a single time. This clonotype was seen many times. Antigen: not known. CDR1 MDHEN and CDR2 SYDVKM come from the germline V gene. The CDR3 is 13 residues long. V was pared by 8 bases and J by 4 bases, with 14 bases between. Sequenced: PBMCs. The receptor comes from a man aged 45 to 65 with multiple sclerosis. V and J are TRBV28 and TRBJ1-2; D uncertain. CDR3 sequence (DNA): TGTGCCAGCGAACTAGCGGGTGCCTATGGCTACACCTTC. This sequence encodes CASELAGAYGYTF.